The T cell receptor beta chain described here comes from a study of blood T cell repertoires in COVID-19. Looked up from germline, CDR1 is MNHEY and CDR2 is SMNVEV (reference sequence). The CDR3 is 14 amino acids. V was clipped by 3 bases and J by 10 bases, with 13 bases between them. Here immunoSEQ multiplex PCR was the method, and the copy in TCRdb shows in-frame clones only, minus some. The repertoire holds 150,000 to 200,000 clones, about 90% seen once, with 9.5% to 13% in the top ten. The V gene is TRBV27, the J gene TRBJ1-6; D might be TRBD1 (6 bases). The specimen sequenced was peripheral blood. The source is a woman aged 55-69 years with COVID-19, enrolled during active disease. CDR3 sequence: CASSFTGTNSPLHF. The CDR3 bases are TGTGCCAGCAGTTTCACAGGGACAAACTCACCCCTCCACTTT.